This TCR beta chain was found in a study of blood T cell repertoires in COVID-19 (dated by TCRdb to 2020 to 2022). About the investigation overall: The collaborator samples originated in the United States, Italy and Spain and spanned the acute and convalescent phases of COVID-19. The material from the prospective study consisted of cDNA or gDNA derived from T cells, B-cell-depleted T cells, or PBMCs. Subjects who had been exposed to COVID-19, were actively infected with it, or had recovered from it provided the deeply sampled blood TCRbeta repertoires that made up the dataset. The repertoires were released in a freely available public database intended as a resource for research on the immune response to SARS-CoV-2. The samples were drawn from two sources: the first 160 participants of the ongoing ImmuneRACE study, and 950 to 1,500 subjects contributed by 6 global collaborators. A de-identified subject ID, COVID-19 status, age in years and sex were almost always included in the sample metadata. Where HLA class I and class II types were available, the types were taken from metadata supplied by the sample provider, not from assay-based typing.

Collaborating institutions collected whole blood in K2EDTA tubes following their own protocols. For TCRbeta analysis, collaborators shipped samples in one of three forms: frozen whole blood, isolated PBMCs, or DNA extracted from either of those sample types. Here is what the overall study found, with its caveats: How much clinical and demographic metadata was included differed by source and by participant, and the metadata was provided uncurated.

As regards this clone: Its specific antigen is unknown. Base quality data are lacking; no much larger clone is found one base away.

TCRbeta CDR3 regions were amplified from genomic DNA using the immunoSEQ Assay, a bias-controlled multiplex PCR. In the paper's pipeline: Nucleated cell counts per sample were estimated from amplification of reference gene primers within the assay. To quantify the absolute abundance of each unique TCRbeta CDR3 rearrangement, sequence reads were collapsed and filtered. Productive Simpson clonality was computed per sample as the square root of Simpson's diversity index over productive rearrangements. Held by TCRdb, this immuneACCESS table contains in-frame sequences only and omits some clones. Under half of the omission traces to an unresolved V gene where checked; the cause of the rest is unknown. The D gene and trimming were derived from the DNA, and the V and J assignments and clone size from that table. The sample table records 40,000 to 50,000 clones; around nine tenths of these occur just once. In total, the top ten clones hold roughly 4.8% of the sample.

V and J are trimmed by 0 bases and 3 bases, and the gene matches miss 2 bases of the junction. CDR1 and CDR2 were assigned from the germline V gene as MNHNS and SASEGT. The CDR3 spans 16 residues, from the cysteine through the phenylalanine. Just the 48-base CDR3 DNA is kept, in frame starting at base 1. The receptor was isolated from a human donor in a cohort sampled during active COVID-19. Input material: peripheral blood. The chain is encoded by TRBV6-1 joined to TRBJ1-4; TRBD1 lines up with 9 middle nucleotides. The CDR3 protein sequence reads: CASSEATGGPNEKLFF. The DNA reads as follows: TGTGCCAGCAGTGAAGCAACAGGGGGCCCTAATGAAAAACTGTTTTTT.